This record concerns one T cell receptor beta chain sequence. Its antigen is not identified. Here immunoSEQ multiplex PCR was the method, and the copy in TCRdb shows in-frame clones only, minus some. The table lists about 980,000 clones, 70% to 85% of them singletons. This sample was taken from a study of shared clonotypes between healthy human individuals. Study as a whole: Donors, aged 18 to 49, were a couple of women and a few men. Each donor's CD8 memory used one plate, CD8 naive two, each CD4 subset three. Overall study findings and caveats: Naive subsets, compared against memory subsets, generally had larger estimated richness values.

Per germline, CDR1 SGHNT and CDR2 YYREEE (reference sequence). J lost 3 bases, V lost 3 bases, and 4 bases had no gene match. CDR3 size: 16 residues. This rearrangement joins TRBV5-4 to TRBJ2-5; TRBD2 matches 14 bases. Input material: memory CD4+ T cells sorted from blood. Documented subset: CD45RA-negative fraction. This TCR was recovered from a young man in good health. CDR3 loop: CASSYGTSGSKETQYF. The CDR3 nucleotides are TGTGCCAGCAGCTACGGGACTAGCGGGAGTAAAGAGACCCAGTACTTC.